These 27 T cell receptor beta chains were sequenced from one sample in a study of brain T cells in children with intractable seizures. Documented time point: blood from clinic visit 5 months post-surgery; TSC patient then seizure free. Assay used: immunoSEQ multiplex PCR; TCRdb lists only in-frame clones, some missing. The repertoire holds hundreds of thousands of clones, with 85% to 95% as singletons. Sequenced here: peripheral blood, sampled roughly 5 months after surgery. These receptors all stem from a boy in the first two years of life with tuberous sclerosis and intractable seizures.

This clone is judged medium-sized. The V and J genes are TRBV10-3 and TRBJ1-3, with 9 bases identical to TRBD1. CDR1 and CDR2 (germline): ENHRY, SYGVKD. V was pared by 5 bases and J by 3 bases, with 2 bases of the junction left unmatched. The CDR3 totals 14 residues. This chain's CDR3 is CAISTGGVGNTIYF. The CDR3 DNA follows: TGTGCCATCAGTACAGGGGGCGTTGGAAACACCATATATTTT.

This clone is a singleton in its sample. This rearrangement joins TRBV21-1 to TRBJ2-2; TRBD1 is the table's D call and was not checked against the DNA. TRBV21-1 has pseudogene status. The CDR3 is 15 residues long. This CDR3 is CASSVRQTNTGELFF. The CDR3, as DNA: TGTGCCAGCAGCGTTCGACAAACGAACACCGGGGAGCTGTTTTTT.

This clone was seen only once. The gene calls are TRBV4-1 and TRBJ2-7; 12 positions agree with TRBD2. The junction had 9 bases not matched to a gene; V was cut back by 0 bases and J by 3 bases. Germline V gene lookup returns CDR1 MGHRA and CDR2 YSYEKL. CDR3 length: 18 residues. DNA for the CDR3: TGCGCCAGCAGCCAAGATCTGAGACTAGCGGGAGAAGGCTACGAGCAGTACTTC. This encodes CASSQDLRLAGEGYEQYF.

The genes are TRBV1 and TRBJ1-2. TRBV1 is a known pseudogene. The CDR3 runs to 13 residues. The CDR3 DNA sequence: TGCACCAGCAGCCAAGCTCGAAGAAACGGCTACACCTTC. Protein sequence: CTSSQARRNGYTF.

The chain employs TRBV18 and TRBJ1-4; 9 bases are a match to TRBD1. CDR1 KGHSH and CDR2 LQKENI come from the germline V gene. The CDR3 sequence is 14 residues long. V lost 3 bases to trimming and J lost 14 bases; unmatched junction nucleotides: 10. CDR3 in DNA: TGTGCCAGCTCACCCGGGACAGGGCAGGTTGGGCTGTTTTTT. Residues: CASSPGTGQVGLFF. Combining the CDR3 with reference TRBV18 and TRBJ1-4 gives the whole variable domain NAGVMQNPRHLVRRRGQEARLRCSPMKGHSHVYWYRQLPEEGLKFMVYLQKENIIDESGMPKERFSAEFPKEGPSILRIQQVVRGDSAAYFCASSPGTGQVGLFFGSGTQLSVL.

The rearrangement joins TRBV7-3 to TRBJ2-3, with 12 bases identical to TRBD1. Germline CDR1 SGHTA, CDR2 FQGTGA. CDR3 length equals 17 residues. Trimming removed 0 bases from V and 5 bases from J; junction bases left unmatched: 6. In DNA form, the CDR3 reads TGTGCCAGCAGCTTAACGGGGACAGGGGGCGCGAAAGATACGCAGTATTTT. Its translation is CASSLTGTGGAKDTQYF.

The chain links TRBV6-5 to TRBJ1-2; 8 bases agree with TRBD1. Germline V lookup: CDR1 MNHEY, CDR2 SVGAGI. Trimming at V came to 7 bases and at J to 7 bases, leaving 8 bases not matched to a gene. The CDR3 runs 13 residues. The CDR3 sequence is CASTVTGDSGYTF. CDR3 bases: TGTGCCAGCACCGTGACAGGGGATAGTGGCTACACCTTC.

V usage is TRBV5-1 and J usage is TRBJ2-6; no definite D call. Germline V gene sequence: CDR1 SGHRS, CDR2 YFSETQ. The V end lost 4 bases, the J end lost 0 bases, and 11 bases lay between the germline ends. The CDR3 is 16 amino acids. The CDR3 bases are TGCGCCAGCAGCAAAGGGTTACTCTCTGGGGCCAACGTCCTGACTTTC. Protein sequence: CASSKGLLSGANVLTF.

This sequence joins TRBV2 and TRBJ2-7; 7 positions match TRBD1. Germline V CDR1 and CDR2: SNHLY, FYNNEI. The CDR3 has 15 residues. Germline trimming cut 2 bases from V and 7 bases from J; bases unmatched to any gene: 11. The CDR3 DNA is TGTGCCAGCAGTGAAAGGACAGGCTACGTCGGTGAGCAGTACTTC. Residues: CASSERTGYVGEQYF.

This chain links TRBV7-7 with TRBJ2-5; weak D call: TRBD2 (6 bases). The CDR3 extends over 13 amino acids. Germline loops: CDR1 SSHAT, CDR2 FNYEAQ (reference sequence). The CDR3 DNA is TGTGCTAGCGGATCGGACTTTCAAGAGACCCAGTACTTC. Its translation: CASGSDFQETQYF. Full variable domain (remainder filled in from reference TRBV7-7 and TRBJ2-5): GAGVSQSPRYKVTKRGQDVTLRCDPISSHATLYWYQQALGQGPEFLTYFNYEAQPDKSGLPSDRFSAERPEGSISTLTIQRTEQRDSAMYRCASGSDFQETQYFGPGTRLLVL.

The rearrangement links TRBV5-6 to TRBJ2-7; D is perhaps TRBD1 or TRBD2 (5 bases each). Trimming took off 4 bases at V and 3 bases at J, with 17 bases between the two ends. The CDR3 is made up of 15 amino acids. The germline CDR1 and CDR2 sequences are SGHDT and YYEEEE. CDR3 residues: CASSQGVRESYEQYF. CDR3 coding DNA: TGTGCCAGCAGCCAGGGTGTGAGGGAGAGCTACGAGCAGTACTTC. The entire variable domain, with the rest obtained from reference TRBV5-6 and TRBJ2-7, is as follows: DAGVTQSPTHLIKTRGQQVTLRCSPKSGHDTVSWYQQALGQGPQFIFQYYEEEERQRGNFPDRFSGHQFPNYSSELNVNALLLGDSALYLCASSQGVRESYEQYFGPGTRLTVT.

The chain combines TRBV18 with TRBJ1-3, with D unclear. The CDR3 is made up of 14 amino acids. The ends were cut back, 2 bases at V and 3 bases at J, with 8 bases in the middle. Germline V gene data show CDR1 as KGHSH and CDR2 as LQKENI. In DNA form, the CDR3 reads TGTGCCAGCTCACCAGGGGAATTTGGAAACACCATATATTTT. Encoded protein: CASSPGEFGNTIYF.

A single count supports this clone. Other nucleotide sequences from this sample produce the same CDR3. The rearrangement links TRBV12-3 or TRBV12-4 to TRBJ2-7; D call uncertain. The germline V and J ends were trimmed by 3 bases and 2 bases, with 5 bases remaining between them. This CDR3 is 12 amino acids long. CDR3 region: CASSLGTYEQYF. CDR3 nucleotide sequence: TGTGCCAGCAGTTTGGGGACCTACGAGCAGTACTTC.

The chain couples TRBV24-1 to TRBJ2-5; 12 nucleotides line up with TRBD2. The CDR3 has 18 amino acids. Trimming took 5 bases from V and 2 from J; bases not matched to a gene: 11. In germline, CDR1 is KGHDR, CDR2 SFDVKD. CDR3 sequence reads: CATSGRGTSGLSQETQYF. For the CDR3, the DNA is TGTGCCACCAGTGGCCGGGGGACTAGCGGGCTAAGTCAAGAGACCCAGTACTTC.

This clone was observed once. In nucleotides, the CDR3 is TGTGCCAGCAGCTTACCCGGGGTAACTCAGCCCCAGCATTTT. It specifies CASSLPGVTQPQHF. This chain connects TRBV7-3 to TRBJ1-5; D is ambiguous. Germline V gene data show CDR1 as SGHTA and CDR2 as FQGTGA. The V gene lost 2 bases and the J gene lost 6 bases, with 11 bases spanning the gap. The CDR3 is made up of 14 amino acids.

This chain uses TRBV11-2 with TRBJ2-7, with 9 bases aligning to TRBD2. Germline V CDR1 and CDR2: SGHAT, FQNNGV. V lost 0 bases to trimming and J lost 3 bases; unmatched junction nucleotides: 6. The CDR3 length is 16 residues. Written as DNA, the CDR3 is TGTGCCAGCAGCTTAGATTATCGACTAGCGGACTACGAGCAGTACTTC. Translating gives CASSLDYRLADYEQYF.

The CDR3 nucleotides read TGTGCCATCAGTGATGGGCAGGGGGATGGCTACACCTTC. As protein: CAISDGQGDGYTF. The genes are TRBV10-3 and TRBJ1-2; 7 bases align to TRBD1. The junction had 4 bases not matched to a gene; V was cut back by 3 bases and J by 6 bases. The germline V gene encodes CDR1 ENHRY and CDR2 SYGVKD. This CDR3 comprises 13 residues.

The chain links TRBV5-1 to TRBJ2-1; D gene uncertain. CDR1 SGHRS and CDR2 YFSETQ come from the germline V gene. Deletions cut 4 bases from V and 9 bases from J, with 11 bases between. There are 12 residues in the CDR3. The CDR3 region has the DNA TGCGCCAGCAGCCCCGTCTGGGGTGAGCAGTTCTTC. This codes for CASSPVWGEQFF.

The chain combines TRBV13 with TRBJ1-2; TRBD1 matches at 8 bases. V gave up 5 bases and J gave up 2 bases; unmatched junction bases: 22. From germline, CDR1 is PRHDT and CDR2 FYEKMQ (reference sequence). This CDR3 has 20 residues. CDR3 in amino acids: CASSKPSGTGSEILNYGYTF. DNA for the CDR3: TGTGCCAGCAGCAAACCATCCGGGACAGGAAGCGAAATCCTAAACTATGGCTACACCTTC.

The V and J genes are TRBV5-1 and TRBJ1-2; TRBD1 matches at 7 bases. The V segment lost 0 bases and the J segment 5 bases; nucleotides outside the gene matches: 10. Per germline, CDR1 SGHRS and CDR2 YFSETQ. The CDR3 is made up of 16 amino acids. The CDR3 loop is CASSLGAPTGVYGYTF. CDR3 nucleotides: TGCGCCAGCAGCTTGGGGGCCCCAACAGGGGTGTATGGCTACACCTTC.

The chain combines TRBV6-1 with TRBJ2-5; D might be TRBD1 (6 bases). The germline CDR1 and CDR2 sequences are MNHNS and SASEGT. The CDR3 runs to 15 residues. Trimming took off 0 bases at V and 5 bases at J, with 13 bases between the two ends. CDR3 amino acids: CASSEARVQGETQYF. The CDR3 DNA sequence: TGTGCCAGCAGTGAAGCTAGGGTTCAGGGGGAGACCCAGTACTTC.

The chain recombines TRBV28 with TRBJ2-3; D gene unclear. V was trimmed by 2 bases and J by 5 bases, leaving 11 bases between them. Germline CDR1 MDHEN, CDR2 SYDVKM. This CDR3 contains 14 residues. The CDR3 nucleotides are TGTGCCAGCAGTTTACGGCAGTCGGTAGATACGCAGTATTTT. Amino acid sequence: CASSLRQSVDTQYF.

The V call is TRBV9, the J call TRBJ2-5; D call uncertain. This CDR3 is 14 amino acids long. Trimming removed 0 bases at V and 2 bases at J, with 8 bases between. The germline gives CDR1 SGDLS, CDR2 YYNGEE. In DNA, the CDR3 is TGTGCCAGCAGCGTAGGTAGGCAGCAAGAGACCCAGTACTTC. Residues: CASSVGRQQETQYF.

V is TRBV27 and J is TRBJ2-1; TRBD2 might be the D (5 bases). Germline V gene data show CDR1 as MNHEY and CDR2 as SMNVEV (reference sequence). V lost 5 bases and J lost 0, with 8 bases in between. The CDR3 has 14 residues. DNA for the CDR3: TGTGCCAGCAGTGGCGGAGGCTCCTACAATGAGCAGTTCTTC. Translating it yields CASSGGGSYNEQFF.

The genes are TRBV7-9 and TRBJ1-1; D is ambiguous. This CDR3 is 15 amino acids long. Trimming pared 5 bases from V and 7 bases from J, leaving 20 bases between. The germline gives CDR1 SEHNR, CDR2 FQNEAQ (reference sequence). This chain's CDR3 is CASSPALRPIDEAFF. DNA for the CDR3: TGTGCCAGCAGCCCCGCCTTGCGGCCCATCGATGAAGCTTTCTTT.

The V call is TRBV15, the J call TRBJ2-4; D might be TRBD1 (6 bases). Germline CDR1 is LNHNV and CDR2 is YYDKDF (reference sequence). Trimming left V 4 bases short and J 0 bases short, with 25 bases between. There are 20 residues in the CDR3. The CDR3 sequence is CATSTRAGVKSTLAKNIQYF. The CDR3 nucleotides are TGTGCCACCAGCACTCGGGCAGGGGTAAAAAGTACCCTAGCCAAAAACATTCAGTACTTC. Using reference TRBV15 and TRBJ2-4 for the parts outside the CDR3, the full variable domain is DAMVIQNPRYQVTQFGKPVTLSCSQTLNHNVMYWYQQKSSQAPKLLFHYYDKDFNNEADTPDNFQSRRPNTSFCFLDIRSPGLGDTAMYLCATSTRAGVKSTLAKNIQYFGAGTRLSVL.

The CDR3 DNA reads as TGTGCCAGCTCACCAGAGGGGGATCAGCCCCAGCATTTT. Translating it yields CASSPEGDQPQHF. J is TRBJ1-5 and V is TRBV18, with a tentative D call TRBD1 (6 bases). The V gene lost 2 bases and the J gene lost 5 bases, with 7 bases spanning the gap. In germline, CDR1 is KGHSH, CDR2 LQKENI. The CDR3 totals 13 residues.